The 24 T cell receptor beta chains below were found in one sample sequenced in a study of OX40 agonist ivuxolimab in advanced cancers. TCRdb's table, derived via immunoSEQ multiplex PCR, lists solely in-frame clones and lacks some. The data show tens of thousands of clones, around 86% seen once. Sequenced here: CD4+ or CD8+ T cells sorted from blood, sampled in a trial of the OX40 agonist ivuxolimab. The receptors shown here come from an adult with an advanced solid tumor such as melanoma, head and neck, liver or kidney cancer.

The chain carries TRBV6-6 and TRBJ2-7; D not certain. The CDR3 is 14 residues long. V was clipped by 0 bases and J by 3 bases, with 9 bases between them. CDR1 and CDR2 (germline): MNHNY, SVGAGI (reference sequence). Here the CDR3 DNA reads TGTGCCAGCAGTTACTCGGCCAGCTACTACGAGCAGTACTTC. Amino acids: CASSYSASYYEQYF.

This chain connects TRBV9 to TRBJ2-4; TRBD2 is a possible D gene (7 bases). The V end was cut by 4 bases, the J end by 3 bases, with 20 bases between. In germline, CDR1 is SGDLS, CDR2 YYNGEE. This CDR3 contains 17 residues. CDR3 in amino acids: CASSLEPWGGHKNIQYF. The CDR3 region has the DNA TGTGCCAGCAGCCTCGAACCGTGGGGGGGGCACAAAAACATTCAGTACTTC.

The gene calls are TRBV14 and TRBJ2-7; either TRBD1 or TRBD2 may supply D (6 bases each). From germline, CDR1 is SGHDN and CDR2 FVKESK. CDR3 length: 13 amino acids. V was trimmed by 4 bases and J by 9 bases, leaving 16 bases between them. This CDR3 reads CASSRGARDRQYF. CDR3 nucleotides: TGTGCCAGCAGCCGGGGGGCTCGGGACCGGCAGTACTTC.

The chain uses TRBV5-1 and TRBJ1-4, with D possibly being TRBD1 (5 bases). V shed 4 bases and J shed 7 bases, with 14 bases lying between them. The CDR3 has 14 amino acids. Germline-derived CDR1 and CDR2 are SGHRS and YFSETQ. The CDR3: CASSTAAGAEKLFF. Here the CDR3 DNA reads TGCGCCAGCAGCACCGCCGCCGGGGCTGAAAAACTGTTTTTT.

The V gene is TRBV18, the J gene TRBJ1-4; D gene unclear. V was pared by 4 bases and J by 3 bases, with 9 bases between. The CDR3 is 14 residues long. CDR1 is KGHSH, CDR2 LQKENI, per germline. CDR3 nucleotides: TGTGCCAGCTCACTAGGAGCCTCTAATGAAAAACTGTTTTTT. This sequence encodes CASSLGASNEKLFF.

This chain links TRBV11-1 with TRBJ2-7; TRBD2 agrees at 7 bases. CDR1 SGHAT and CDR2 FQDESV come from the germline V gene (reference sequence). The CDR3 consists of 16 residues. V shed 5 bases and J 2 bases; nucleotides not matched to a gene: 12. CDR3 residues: CASSRPLDGGTYEQYF. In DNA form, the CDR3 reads TGTGCCAGCAGCCGGCCCTTGGACGGGGGGACCTACGAGCAGTACTTC. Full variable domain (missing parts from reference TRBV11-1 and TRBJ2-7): EAEVAQSPRYKITEKSQAVAFWCDPISGHATLYWYRQILGQGPELLVQFQDESVVDDSQLPKDRFSAERLKGVDSTLKIQPAELGDSAMYLCASSRPLDGGTYEQYFGPGTRLTVT.

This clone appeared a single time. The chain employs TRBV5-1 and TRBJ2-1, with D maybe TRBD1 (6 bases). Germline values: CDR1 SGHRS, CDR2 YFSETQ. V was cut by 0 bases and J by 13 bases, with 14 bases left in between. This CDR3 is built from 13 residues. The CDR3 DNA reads TGCGCCAGCAGCTTGGACAGGGAGTGGTCACAGTTCTTC. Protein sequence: CASSLDREWSQFF. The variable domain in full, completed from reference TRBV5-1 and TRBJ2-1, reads KAGVTQTPRYLIKTRGQQVTLSCSPISGHRSVSWYQQTPGQGLQFLFEYFSETQRNKGNFPGRFSGRQFSNSRSEMNVSTLELGDSALYLCASSLDREWSQFFGPGTRLTVL.

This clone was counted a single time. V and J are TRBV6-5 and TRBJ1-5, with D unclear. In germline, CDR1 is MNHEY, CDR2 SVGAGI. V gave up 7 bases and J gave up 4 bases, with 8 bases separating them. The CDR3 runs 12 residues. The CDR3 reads CASTPGNQPQHF. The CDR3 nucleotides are TGTGCCAGCACCCCCGGGAATCAGCCCCAGCATTTT.

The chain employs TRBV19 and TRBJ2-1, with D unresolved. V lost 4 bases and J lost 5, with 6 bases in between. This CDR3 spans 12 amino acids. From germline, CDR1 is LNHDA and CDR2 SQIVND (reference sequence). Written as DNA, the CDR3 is TGTGCCAGTAGTACCCGGGACAATGAGCAGTTCTTC. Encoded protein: CASSTRDNEQFF.

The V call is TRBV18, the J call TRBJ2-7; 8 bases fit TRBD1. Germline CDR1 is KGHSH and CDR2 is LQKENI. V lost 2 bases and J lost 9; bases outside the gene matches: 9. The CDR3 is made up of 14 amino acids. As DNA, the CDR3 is TGTGCCAGCTCACCATGGCAGGGGGCGGAAGGGCAGTACTTC. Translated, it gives CASSPWQGAEGQYF.

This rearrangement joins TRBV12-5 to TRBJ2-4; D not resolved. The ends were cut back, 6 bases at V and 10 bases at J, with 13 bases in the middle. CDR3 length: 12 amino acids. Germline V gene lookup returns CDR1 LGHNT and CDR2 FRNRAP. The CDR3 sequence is CASGLQESIQYF. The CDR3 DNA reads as TGTGCTAGTGGGCTTCAAGAAAGTATTCAGTACTTC.

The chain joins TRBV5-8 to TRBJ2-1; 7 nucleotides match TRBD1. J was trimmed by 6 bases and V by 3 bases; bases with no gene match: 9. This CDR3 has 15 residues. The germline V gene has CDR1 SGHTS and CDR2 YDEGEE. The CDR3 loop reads CASSSGQTTSNEQFF. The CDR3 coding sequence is TGTGCCAGCAGCTCGGGACAGACAACTAGCAATGAGCAGTTCTTC.

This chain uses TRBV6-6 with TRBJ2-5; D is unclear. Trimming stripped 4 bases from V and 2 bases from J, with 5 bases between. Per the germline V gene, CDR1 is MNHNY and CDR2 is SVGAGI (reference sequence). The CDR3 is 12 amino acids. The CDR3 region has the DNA TGTGCCAGCAGTTTGAGTCAAGAGACCCAGTACTTC. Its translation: CASSLSQETQYF.

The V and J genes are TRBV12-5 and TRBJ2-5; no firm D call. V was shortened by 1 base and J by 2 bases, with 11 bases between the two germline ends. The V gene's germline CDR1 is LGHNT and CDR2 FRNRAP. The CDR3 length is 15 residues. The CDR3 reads CASGLGADKQETQYF. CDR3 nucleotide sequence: TGTGCTAGTGGTTTGGGCGCAGACAAACAAGAGACCCAGTACTTC.

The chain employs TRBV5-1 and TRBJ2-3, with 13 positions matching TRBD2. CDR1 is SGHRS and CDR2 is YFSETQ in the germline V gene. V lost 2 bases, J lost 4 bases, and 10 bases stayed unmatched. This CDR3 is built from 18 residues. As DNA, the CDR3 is TGCGCCAGCAGCTTCCGGGGGACTAGCGGGATGATCCCAGATACGCAGTATTTT. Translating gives CASSFRGTSGMIPDTQYF.

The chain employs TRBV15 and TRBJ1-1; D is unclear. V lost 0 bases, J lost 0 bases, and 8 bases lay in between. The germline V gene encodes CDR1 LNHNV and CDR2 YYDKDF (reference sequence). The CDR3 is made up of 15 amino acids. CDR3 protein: CATSRERVMNTEAFF. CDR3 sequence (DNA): TGTGCCACCAGCAGAGAACGGGTAATGAACACTGAAGCTTTCTTT.

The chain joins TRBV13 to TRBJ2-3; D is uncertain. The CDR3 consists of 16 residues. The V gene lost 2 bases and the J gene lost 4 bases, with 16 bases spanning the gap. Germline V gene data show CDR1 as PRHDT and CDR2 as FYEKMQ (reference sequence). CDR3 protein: CASSLRSGRMPDTQYF. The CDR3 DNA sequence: TGTGCCAGCAGCTTACGTTCGGGCAGGATGCCAGATACGCAGTATTTT.

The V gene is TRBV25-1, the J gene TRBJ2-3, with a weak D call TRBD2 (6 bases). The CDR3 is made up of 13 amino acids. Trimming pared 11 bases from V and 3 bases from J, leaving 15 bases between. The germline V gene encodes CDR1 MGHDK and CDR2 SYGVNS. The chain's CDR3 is CAHRWRGTDTQYF. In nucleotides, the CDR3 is TGTGCCCACAGATGGCGGGGAACAGATACGCAGTATTTT.

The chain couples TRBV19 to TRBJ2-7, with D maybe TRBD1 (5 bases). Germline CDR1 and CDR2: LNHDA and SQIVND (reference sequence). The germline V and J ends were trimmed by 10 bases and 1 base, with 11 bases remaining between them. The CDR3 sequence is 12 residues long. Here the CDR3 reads CATSRGSYEQYF. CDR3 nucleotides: TGTGCCACCTCTAGGGGTTCCTACGAGCAGTACTTC. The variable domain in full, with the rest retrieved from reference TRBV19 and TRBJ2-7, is DGGITQSPKYLFRKEGQNVTLSCEQNLNHDAMYWYRQDPGQGLRLIYYSQIVNDFQKGDIAEGYSVSREKKESFPLTVTSAQKNPTAFYLCATSRGSYEQYFGPGTRLTVT.

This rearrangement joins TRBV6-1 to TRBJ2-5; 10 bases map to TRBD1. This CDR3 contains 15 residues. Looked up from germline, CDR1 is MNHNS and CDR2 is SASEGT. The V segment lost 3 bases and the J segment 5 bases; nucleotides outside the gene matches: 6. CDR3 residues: CASSDWTGGYETQYF. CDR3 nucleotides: TGTGCCAGCAGTGATTGGACAGGGGGGTATGAGACCCAGTACTTC.

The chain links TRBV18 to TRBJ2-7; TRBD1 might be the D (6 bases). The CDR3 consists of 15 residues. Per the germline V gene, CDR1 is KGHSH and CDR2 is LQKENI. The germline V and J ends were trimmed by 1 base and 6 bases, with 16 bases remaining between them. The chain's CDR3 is CASSPQQGDSSEQYF. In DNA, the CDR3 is TGTGCCAGCTCACCACAACAGGGAGATTCTTCCGAGCAGTACTTC.

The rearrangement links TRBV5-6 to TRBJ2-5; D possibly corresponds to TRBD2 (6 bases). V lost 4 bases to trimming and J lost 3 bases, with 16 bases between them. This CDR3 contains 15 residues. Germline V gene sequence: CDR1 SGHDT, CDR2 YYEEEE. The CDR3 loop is CASSRTGTGKETQYF. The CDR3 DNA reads TGTGCCAGCAGCCGCACCGGGACTGGCAAAGAGACCCAGTACTTC.

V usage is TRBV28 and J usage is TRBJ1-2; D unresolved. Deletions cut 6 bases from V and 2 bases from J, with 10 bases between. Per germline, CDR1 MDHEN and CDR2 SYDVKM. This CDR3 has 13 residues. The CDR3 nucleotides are TGTGCCAGCAGCCTTCAGCAGAACTATGGCTACACCTTC. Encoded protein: CASSLQQNYGYTF.

The CDR3 nucleotides read TGTGCCAGCAGTTCTAGCGGCCCCGGTACGCAGTATTTT. Translation gives CASSSSGPGTQYF. The V gene is TRBV6-5, the J gene TRBJ2-3; TRBD2 agrees at 7 bases. There are 13 residues in the CDR3. CDR1 is MNHEY and CDR2 is SVGAGI in the germline V gene. V lost 4 bases, J lost 8 bases, and 6 bases stayed unmatched.